Listed below are T cell receptor beta chains from one sample, sequenced in a study of T cell repertoires in cytomegalovirus infection. These receptors lack a known antigen. TCRdb ran MiXCR on the reads and lists one entry per CDR3 protein. Among some 110,000 distinct CDR3 sequences listed, more than 30% were seen once. The sample here was CD8+ T cells from cultured PBMCs, taken from culture after CMV antigen stimulation. The receptors were gathered from a human donor in good health (CMV status not recorded). Some clones in this sample may be carry-over from other donors' samples. Each CDR3 is given with its conserved first and last residue. A D gene is named only where the DNA matches it firmly. The size entry is marked missing in some rows and otherwise reads once, few, many or a size class.

>few|NA|TRBJ1-1|TRBV6-5
CASSPRGGRNTEAFF
TGTGCCAGCAGTCCGCGGGGGGGCCGCAACACTGAAGCTTTCTTT
>NA|NA|TRBJ2-5|TRBV4-3
CASSQVRGIQETQYF
TGCGCCAGCAGCCAAGTTCGGGGGATCCAAGAGACCCAGTACTTC
>once|NA|TRBJ1-2|TRBV2
CASPKSANYGYTF
TGTGCCAGCCCTAAATCGGCTAACTATGGCTACACCTTC
>many|NA|TRBJ1-2|TRBV20-1
CSARDETDIQAHYGYTF
TGCAGTGCTAGAGACGAAACGGACATCCAAGCGCACTATGGCTACACCTTC
>NA|NA|TRBJ2-1|TRBV6-5
CAIPGGDNEQFF
TGTGCCATTCCCGGGGGAGACAATGAGCAGTTCTTC
>NA|NA|TRBJ1-1|TRBV7-9
CASRLRQAGNTEAFF
TGTGCCAGCAGGCTACGCCAGGCCGGTAACACTGAAGCTTTCTTT
>NA|NA|TRBJ2-7|TRBV5-1
CASSLRGINEQYF
TGCGCCAGCAGCTTGAGAGGGATAAACGAGCAGTACTTC
>NA|NA|TRBJ2-1|TRBV4-3
CASDHHRSEQFF
TGCGCCAGCGACCATCATCGGAGTGAGCAGTTCTTC
>NA|NA|TRBJ1-5|TRBV4-1
CASGWDVRSNQPQHF
TGCGCCAGCGGCTGGGACGTCCGGAGCAATCAGCCCCAGCATTTT
>few|NA|TRBJ1-6|TRBV6-1
CASSERITDNSPLHF
TGTGCCAGCAGTGAAAGGATAACCGATAATTCACCCCTCCACTTT
>few|TRBD1|TRBJ2-2|TRBV12-5
CASGLVLGTDTGELFF
TGTGCTAGTGGTTTGGTATTAGGGACAGACACCGGGGAGCTGTTTTTT
>many|NA|TRBJ2-6|TRBV28
CASTDIGLRSGANVLTF
TGTGCCAGCACCGACATAGGACTCAGATCTGGGGCCAACGTCCTGACTTTC
>NA|NA|TRBJ1-1|TRBV5-6
CASSLGGISEAFF
TGTGCCAGCAGCCTCGGGGGGATCTCTGAAGCTTTCTTT
>few|NA|TRBJ2-2|TRBV7-9
CASSPSSPNTGELFF
TGTGCCAGCAGCCCCAGTTCCCCGAACACCGGGGAGCTGTTTTTT
>NA|NA|TRBJ2-1|TRBV7-2
CASSLEAFGLRFF
TGTGCCAGCAGCTTAGAGGCTTTTGGTTTGAGGTTCTTC
>NA|NA|TRBJ2-5|TRBV13
CASSLVSSRETQYF
TGTGCCAGCAGCTTAGTGTCTAGCAGAGAGACCCAGTACTTC
>few|TRBD1|TRBJ2-1|TRBV6-4
CASSDSWTGDYNEQFF
TGTGCCAGCAGTGACTCGTGGACAGGGGACTACAATGAGCAGTTCTTC
>few|NA|TRBJ1-2|TRBV7-2
CASSLAGVQANYGYTF
TGTGCCAGCAGCTTAGCGGGGGTTCAAGCTAACTATGGCTACACCTTC
>NA|NA|TRBJ1-2|TRBV7-2
CASSLVPGELYGYTF
TGTGCCAGCAGCTTAGTACCCGGGGAGTTATATGGCTACACCTTC
>few|TRBD2|TRBJ2-7|TRBV7-9
CASSYKPGLAGGPAYEQYF
TGTGCCAGCAGCTATAAGCCGGGACTAGCGGGGGGCCCCGCCTACGAGCAGTACTTC
>NA|NA|TRBJ1-5|TRBV27
CASSLFAVGQPQHF
TGTGCCAGCAGTTTATTTGCTGTAGGTCAGCCCCAGCATTTT
>few|NA|TRBJ1-2|TRBV5-1
CASSPGASNYGYTF
TGCGCCAGCAGCCCGGGAGCCTCTAACTATGGCTACACCTTC
>NA|TRBD2|TRBJ2-2|TRBV20-1
CSAGRETGELFF
TGCAGTGCAGGGAGGGAGACCGGGGAGCTGTTTTTT
>NA|NA|TRBJ2-7|TRBV6-1
CASSEVTGYEQYF
TGTGCCAGCAGTGAGGTGACAGGCTACGAGCAGTACTTC
>few|TRBD1|TRBJ1-1|TRBV12-3/TRBV12-4
CASSFSGTGTEAFF
TGTGCCAGCAGTTTCTCCGGGACAGGCACTGAAGCTTTCTTT
>many|TRBD1|TRBJ2-7|TRBV6-1
CASSEEGQGSYEQYF
TGTGCCAGCAGTGAGGAGGGACAGGGGTCCTACGAGCAGTACTTC
>NA|NA|TRBJ2-1|TRBV2
CASSEGTVEYNEQFF
TGTGCCAGCAGTGAAGGGACAGTGGAGTACAATGAGCAGTTCTTC
>NA|NA|TRBJ1-5|TRBV7-8
CASSLYPQSGNQPQHF
TGTGCCAGCAGCTTATACCCGCAGTCTGGAAATCAGCCCCAGCATTTT